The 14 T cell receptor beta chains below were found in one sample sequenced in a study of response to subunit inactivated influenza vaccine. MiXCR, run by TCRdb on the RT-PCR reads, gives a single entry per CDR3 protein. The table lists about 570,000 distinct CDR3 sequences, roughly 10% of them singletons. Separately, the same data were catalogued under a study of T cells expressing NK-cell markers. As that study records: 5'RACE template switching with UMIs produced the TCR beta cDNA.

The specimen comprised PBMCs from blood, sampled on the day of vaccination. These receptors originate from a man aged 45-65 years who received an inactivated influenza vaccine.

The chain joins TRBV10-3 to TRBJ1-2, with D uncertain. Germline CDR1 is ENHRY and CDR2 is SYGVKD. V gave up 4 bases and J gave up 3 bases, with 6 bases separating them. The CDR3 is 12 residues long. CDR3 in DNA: TGTGCCATCAGTGCGACGTACTATGGCTACACCTTC. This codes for CAISATYYGYTF.

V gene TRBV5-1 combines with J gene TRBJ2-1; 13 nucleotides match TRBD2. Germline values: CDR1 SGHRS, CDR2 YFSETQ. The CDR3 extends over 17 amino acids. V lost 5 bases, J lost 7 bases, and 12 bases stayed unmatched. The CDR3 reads CASRTGTSGAAVNEQFF. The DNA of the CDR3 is TGCGCCAGCAGAACCGGGACTAGCGGGGCCGCTGTTAATGAGCAGTTCTTC. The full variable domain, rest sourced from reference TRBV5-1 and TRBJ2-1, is KAGVTQTPRYLIKTRGQQVTLSCSPISGHRSVSWYQQTPGQGLQFLFEYFSETQRNKGNFPGRFSGRQFSNSRSEMNVSTLELGDSALYLCASRTGTSGAAVNEQFFGPGTRLTVL.

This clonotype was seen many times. The CDR3 bases are TGTGCCACCAGCGGGACAGGGCGGTACAATGAGCAGTTCTTC. As protein: CATSGTGRYNEQFF. The chain has TRBV15 and TRBJ2-1; 9 bases match TRBD1. Germline values: CDR1 LNHNV, CDR2 YYDKDF (reference sequence). The CDR3 has 14 residues. J lost 4 bases, V lost 5 bases, and 3 bases had no gene match.

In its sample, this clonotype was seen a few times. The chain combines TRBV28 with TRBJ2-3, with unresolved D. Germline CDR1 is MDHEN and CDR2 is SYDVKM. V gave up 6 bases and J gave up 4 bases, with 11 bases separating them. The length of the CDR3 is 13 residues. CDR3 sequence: CASSRPHSDTQYF. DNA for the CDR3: TGTGCCAGCAGCCGCCCCCATTCAGATACGCAGTATTTT. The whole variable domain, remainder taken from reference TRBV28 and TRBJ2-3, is DVKVTQSSRYLVKRTGEKVFLECVQDMDHENMFWYRQDPGLGLRLIYFSYDVKMKEKGDIPEGYSVSREKKERFSLILESASTNQTSMYLCASSRPHSDTQYFGPGTRLTVL.

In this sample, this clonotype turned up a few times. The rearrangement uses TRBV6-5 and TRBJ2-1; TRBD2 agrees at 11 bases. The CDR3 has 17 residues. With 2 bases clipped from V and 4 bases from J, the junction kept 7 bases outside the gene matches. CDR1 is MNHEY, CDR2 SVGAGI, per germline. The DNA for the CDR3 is TGTGCCAGCAGTTACGCGGCTAGCGGGAGGATTTACAATGAGCAGTTCTTC. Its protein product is CASSYAASGRIYNEQFF.

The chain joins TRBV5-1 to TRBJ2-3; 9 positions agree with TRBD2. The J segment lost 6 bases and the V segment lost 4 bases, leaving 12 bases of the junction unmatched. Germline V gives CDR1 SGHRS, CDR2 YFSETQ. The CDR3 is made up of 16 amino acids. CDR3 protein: CASSPDSGGSGDTQYF. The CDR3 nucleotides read TGCGCCAGCAGCCCGGATAGCGGGGGTTCCGGGGATACGCAGTATTTT.

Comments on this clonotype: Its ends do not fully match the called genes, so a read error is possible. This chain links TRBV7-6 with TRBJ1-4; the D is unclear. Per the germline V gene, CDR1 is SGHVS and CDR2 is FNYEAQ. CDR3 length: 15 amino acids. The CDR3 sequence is CASSPRTATNEKLVF. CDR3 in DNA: TGTGCCAGCAGCCCGCGGACGGCAACTAATGAAAAACTGGTTTTT.

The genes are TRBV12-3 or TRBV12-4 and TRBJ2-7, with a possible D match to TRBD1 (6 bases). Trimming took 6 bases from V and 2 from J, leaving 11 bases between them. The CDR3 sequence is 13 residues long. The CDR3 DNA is TGTGCCAGCAGGGAGACAGGCACCTACGAGCAGTACTTC. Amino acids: CASRETGTYEQYF.

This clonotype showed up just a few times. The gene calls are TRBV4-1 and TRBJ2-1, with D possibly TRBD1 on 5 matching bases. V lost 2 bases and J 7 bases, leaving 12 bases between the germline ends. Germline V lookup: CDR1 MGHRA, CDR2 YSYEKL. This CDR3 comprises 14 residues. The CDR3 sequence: CASSQRFSGNEQFF. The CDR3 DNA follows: TGCGCCAGCAGCCAAAGGTTTTCAGGGAATGAGCAGTTCTTC.

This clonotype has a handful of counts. CDR3 loop: CASTPGGSYNEQFF. Here the CDR3 DNA reads TGTGCCAGCACCCCTGGGGGCTCCTACAATGAGCAGTTCTTC. The chain recombines TRBV28 with TRBJ2-1, with D possibly called TRBD1 or TRBD2 (5 bases each). Trimming cost V 7 bases and J 0 bases, with 10 bases left between them. The CDR3 loop spans 14 amino acids. Germline lookup yields CDR1 MDHEN and CDR2 SYDVKM.

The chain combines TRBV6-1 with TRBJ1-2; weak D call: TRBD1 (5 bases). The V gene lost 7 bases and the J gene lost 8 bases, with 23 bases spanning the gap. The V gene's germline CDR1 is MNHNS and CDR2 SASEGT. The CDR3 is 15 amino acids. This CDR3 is CASTYTGTHRSGYTF. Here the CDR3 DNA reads TGTGCCAGCACCTACACCGGGACTCACAGGAGCGGCTACACCTTC.

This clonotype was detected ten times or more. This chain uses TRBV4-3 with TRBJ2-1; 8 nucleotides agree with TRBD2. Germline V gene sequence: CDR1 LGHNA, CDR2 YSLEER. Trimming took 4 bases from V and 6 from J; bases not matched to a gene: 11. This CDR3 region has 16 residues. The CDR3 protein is CASSRSGLGGFNEQFF. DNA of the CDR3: TGCGCCAGCAGCCGATCGGGACTAGGGGGGTTCAATGAGCAGTTCTTC.

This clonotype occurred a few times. CDR3 amino acids: CSVELNTEAFF. The CDR3 coding sequence is TGCAGCGTTGAGTTGAACACTGAAGCTTTCTTT. The chain uses TRBV29-1 and TRBJ1-1; D remains ambiguous. Trimming stripped 3 bases from V and 0 bases from J, with 2 bases between. Germline V gene lookup returns CDR1 SQVTM and CDR2 ANQGSEA. The CDR3 extends over 11 amino acids.

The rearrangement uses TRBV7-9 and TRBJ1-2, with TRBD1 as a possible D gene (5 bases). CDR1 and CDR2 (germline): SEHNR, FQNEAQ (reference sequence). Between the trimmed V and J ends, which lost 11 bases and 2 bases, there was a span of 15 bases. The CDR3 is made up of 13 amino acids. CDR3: CAYPRTRNYGYTF. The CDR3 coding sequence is TGTGCCTACCCCCGGACAAGAAACTATGGCTACACCTTC. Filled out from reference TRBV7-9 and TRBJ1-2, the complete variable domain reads DTGVSQNPRHKITKRGQNVTFRCDPISEHNRLYWYRQTLGQGPEFLTYFQNEAQLEKSRLLSDRFSAERPKGSFSTLEIQRTEQGDSAMYLCAYPRTRNYGYTFGSGTRLTVV.